This T cell receptor beta chain appears in the sequencing data of a study of blood T cell repertoires in COVID-19 (TCRdb year 2020). A note on the overall study: Samples covering the acute and convalescent phases of COVID-19 were provided by collaborators in the United States, Italy and Spain. The material from the prospective study consisted of cDNA or gDNA derived from T cells, B-cell-depleted T cells, or PBMCs. Deeply sampled blood TCRbeta repertoires from subjects exposed to, actively infected with, or recovered from COVID-19 were included in the dataset. The repertoires were made available in a free public database intended to serve as a resource for research on the immune response to SARS-CoV-2. The samples were drawn from the first 160 participants of the ongoing ImmuneRACE study and from 1,254 subjects provided by 6 global collaborators. Nearly every sample came with metadata listing a de-identified subject ID, COVID-19 status, age in years and sex. Where available, HLA class I and class II types were obtained from metadata supplied by the sample provider rather than from assay-based typing.

Here V drops 2 bases and J drops 3 bases, and the junction holds 9 bases not matched to any gene. CDR1 and CDR2 are drawn from the germline V gene: MNHNS, SASEGT. Spanning cysteine to phenylalanine, the CDR3 consists of 17 amino acids. Only the CDR3 DNA is retained, 51 bases long and in frame from the first base. General study outcomes and caveats: The amount of clinical and demographic metadata varied by source and participant and was provided uncurated.

TCRbeta CDR3 regions were amplified from genomic DNA by means of the immunoSEQ Assay, a bias-controlled multiplex PCR. In the original analysis: Within the assay, amplification of reference gene primers was used to estimate how many nucleated cells each sample contained. To quantify the absolute abundance of each unique TCRbeta CDR3 rearrangement, sequence reads were collapsed and filtered. For each sample, productive Simpson clonality was calculated as the square root of Simpson's diversity index over productive rearrangements. TCRdb provides this immuneACCESS table in a form limited to in-frame rearrangements. Some clones are lacking; in checked studies, under half of them reflect an unresolved V gene, and why the rest are absent is not known. That table supplies the V and J calls and clone size; D and trimming were determined from the DNA. This sample has about 360,000 clones in its table, and more than 75% of those were observed once. The ten largest clones represent under 3% of the sample.

Each collaborating institution followed its own protocols to collect whole blood in K2EDTA tubes. For TCRbeta analysis, collaborator samples were shipped as frozen whole blood, as isolated PBMCs, or as DNA extracted from either sample type. As concerns this clone: No cognate antigen has been identified for it. No base qualities exist here, and no much larger clone lies one base off it.

This TCR was recovered from a human donor in a cohort sampled during active COVID-19. Sequenced: peripheral blood. Recombination joined TRBV6-1 with TRBJ2-5; 10 bases in between match TRBD2. The bases are TGTGCCAGCAGTGAACGAGCGGGAGGGGTGGAAAAAGAGACCCAGTACTTC. Its protein product is CASSERAGGVEKETQYF.